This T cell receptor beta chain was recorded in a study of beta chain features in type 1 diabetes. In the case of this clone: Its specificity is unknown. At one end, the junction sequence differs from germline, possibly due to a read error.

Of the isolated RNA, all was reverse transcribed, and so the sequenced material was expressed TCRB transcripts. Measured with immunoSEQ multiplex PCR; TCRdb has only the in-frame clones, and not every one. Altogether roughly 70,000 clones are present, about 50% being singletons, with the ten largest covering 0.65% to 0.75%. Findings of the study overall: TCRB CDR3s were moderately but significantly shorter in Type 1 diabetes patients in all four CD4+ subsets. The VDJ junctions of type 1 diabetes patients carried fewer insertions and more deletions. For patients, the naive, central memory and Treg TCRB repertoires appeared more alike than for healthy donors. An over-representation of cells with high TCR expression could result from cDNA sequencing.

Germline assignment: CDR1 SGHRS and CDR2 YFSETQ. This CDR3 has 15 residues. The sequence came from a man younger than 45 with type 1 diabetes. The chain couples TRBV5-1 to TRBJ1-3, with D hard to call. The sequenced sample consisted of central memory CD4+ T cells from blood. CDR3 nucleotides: TGCGCCAGCGGCTTGTCGGGAGGCTCTGGAAACACCATATATTTT. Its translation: CASGLSGGSGNTIYF.